The clone carrying this T cell receptor (beta chain) was recorded many times. Its antigen is currently unknown. These data originate in a study of CD8 T cells in ankylosing spondylitis. Findings and limits, study-wide: It was reported that disease-linked clones were significantly enriched in matched ankylosing spondylitis synovial fluid. Before this, some motif variants had been reported in reactive arthritis synovial fluid and blood.

Germline loops: CDR1 DFQATT, CDR2 SNEGSKA (reference sequence). J gave up 1 base and V 6 bases, and 5 bases lay outside the gene matches. The CDR3 loop spans 13 amino acids. The authors made TCR beta libraries by quantitative 5'-RACE with molecular barcodes. TCRdb recomputed calls from the 5' RACE reads with MiXCR, one row per CDR3 protein. The table shows about 160,000 distinct CDR3 sequences, with roughly 18% occurring only once. V is TRBV20-1 and J is TRBJ1-1; 7 bases are a match to TRBD1. This TCR was sampled from a male donor with ankylosing spondylitis or in good health (not recorded which). Sequenced input: blood, either unsorted or a sorted T cell fraction (not recorded which). The CDR3 sequence is CSANRGPNTEAFF. CDR3 coding DNA: TGCAGTGCGAACAGGGGCCCGAACACTGAAGCTTTCTTT.